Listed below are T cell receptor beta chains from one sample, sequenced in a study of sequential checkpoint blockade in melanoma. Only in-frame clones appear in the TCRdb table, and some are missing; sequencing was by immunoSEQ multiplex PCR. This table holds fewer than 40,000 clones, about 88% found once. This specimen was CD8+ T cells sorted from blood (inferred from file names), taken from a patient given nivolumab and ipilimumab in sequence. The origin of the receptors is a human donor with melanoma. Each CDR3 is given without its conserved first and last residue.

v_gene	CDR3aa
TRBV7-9	ASSPYEAGANVLT
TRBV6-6	ASSSPRLVSGEQY
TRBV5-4	ASSSELSPETQY
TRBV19	ASSIGGGYYNEQF
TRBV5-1	ASSARDSNTEAF
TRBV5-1	ASSFWGVSPGELF
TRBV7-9	ASSLRLAGVYEQF
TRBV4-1	ASSQLGTGAMAEAF
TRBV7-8	ASSATAEGWATGSYNEQF
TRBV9	ASSVADGRPSYEQY
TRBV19	ASSIVQGYTDTQY
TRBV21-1	ASPPGANVLT
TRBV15	ATSRDRGRAGDTQY
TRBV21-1	ASSKAQGDEKLF
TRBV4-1	ASSQDTSGPSTDTQY
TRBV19	ASRPRDTSGNTIY
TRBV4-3	ASSQSLSRTSGPYNEQF
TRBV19	ASSIVPGTINEQF
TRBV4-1	ASSQDPRENLYEQY
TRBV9	ASSAPSATDTQY
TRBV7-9	ASSPGQGNQPQH
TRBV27	ASSLSGMNTEAF
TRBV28	ASSPEAFNYGYT
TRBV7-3	ASSLSGYRFQETQY
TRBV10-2	ASNHRLSYEQY
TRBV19	ASWSGSYGYT
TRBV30	AWVAGEPYNEQF
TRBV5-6	ASSLAGGRHEQY
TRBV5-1	ASFPSMGLAGENEQF
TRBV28	ASRPHGQGYTEAF
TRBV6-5	ASSGKGRAY
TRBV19	ASRGNTEAF
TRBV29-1	SVSGIAGGVTGELF
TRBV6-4	ASSDNRGDTEAF